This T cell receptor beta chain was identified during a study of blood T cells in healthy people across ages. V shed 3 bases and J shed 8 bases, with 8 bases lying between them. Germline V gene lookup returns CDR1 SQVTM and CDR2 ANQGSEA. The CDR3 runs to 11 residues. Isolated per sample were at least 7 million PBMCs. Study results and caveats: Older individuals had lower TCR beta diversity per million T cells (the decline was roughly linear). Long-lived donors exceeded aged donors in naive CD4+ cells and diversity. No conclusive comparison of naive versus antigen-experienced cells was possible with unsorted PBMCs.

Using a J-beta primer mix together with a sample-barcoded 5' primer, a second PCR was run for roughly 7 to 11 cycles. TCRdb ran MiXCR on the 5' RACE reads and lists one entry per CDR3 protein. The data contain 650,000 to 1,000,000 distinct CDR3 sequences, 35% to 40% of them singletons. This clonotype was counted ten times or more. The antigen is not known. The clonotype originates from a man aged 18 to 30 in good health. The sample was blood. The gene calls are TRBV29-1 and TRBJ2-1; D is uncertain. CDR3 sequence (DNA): TGCAGCGTTGATCCCGGCCATGAGCAGTTCTTC. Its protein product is CSVDPGHEQFF.